Below, one T cell receptor (beta chain) is given with its context. Being one base from a much bigger clone, this may be a read error. TRAV and TRBV primers primed cDNA for both TCRalpha and TCRbeta. The authors ran around 19 PCR cycles to amplify TCRs with a constant-region primer and V-primer adapter. TCRdb ran MiXCR on the reads and lists one entry per CDR3 protein. The sample yields 65,000 to 95,000 distinct CDR3 sequences, 15% to 20% seen once. This sample is part of a study of low-dose radiotherapy and immunotherapy resistance in tumors. Germline V gene data show CDR1 as LGHDT and CDR2 as YNNKEL (reference sequence). The CDR3 runs to 20 residues. Time point described: before trial treatment. Nivolumab, ipilimumab, aspirin, low-dose cyclophosphamide and low-dose radiotherapy were all administered to the donors.

This clonotype originated in a male donor with prostate cancer. This sequence joins TRBV3-1 and TRBJ2-6, with 11 positions matching TRBD1. The starting material was PBMCs, obtained before treatment. DNA of the CDR3: TGTGCCAGCAGCCAAGACCGACCGGGACAGGGGGATTCTGTGGCCAACGTCCTGACTTTC. Its protein product is CASSQDRPGQGDSVANVLTF.